One sample yielded the 14 T cell receptor beta chains listed below, sequenced in a study of vaccination effects on CD4 cells after COVID-19. Libraries were prepared by immunoSEQ multiplex PCR; TCRdb keeps only in-frame clonotypes and omits some of them. Counted here are 20,000 to 30,000 clones, 60% to 80% occurring once; the ten biggest clones make up 23%. Their cognate antigens are unknown. Ahead of sequencing, the ViraFEST assay grew antigen-specific CD4+ T cells using viral peptide pools. The authors isolated CD4+ T cells after less than eleven days of culture. The cohort was immunized with two doses of either the BNT162b2 or mRNA-1273 vaccine. This material consisted of CD4+ T cells from PBMCs cultured with HCoV-NL63 spike peptides, taken after COVID-19 vaccination. The source is a human donor who received a COVID-19 vaccine.

The gene calls are TRBV5-4 and TRBJ2-1; the match to TRBD2 covers 9 bases. The V and J ends lost 2 bases and 2 bases, in that order; junction bases with no gene match: 2. This CDR3 has 15 residues. Per the germline V gene, CDR1 is SGHNT and CDR2 is YYREEE (reference sequence). The DNA for the CDR3 is TGTGCCAGCAGCTTTAGCGGGAGAGCCTACAATGAGCAGTTCTTC. Translation: CASSFSGRAYNEQFF.

V is TRBV6-5 and J is TRBJ2-7; TRBD1 is a possible D gene (5 bases). V was trimmed by 10 bases and J by 3 bases, leaving 16 bases between them. The CDR3 covers 13 residues. Germline V gene sequence: CDR1 MNHEY, CDR2 SVGAGI. DNA for the CDR3: TGTGCCATTGACCAAGGGGTGCTCTACGAGCAGTACTTC. Protein sequence: CAIDQGVLYEQYF.

The chain carries TRBV20-1 and TRBJ2-3; 8 bases align to TRBD2. Germline V gene data show CDR1 as DFQATT and CDR2 as SNEGSKA (reference sequence). The CDR3 sequence is 14 residues long. J gave up 8 bases and V 3 bases, and 10 bases lay outside the gene matches. The chain's CDR3 is CSASESSGWGTQYF. DNA of the CDR3: TGCAGTGCTAGTGAGTCTAGCGGGTGGGGTACGCAGTATTTT.

The rearrangement uses TRBV7-2 and TRBJ2-7, with 9 bases matching TRBD1. V lost 3 bases to trimming and J lost 4 bases; unmatched junction nucleotides: 10. Germline V gene lookup returns CDR1 SGHTA and CDR2 FQGNSA. The CDR3 consists of 16 residues. The CDR3 nucleotides read TGTGCCAGCAGCTTGATAACCGGGACAGGGCAGTACGAGCAGTACTTC. Translating gives CASSLITGTGQYEQYF.

The chain joins TRBV4-3 to TRBJ2-1; 7 nucleotides agree with TRBD1. The junction had 1 base not matched to a gene; V was cut back by 0 bases and J by 2 bases. The germline gives CDR1 LGHNA, CDR2 YSLEER. The CDR3 is 15 residues long. Here the CDR3 reads CASSQDQGAYNEQFF. In nucleotides, the CDR3 is TGCGCCAGCAGCCAAGACCAGGGGGCCTACAATGAGCAGTTCTTC.

A word on this clone: Other nucleotide sequences in the sample specify the same CDR3. The V gene is TRBV7-2, the J gene TRBJ2-2; D not resolved. The CDR3 is 12 amino acids. CDR1 and CDR2 from the germline V gene are SGHTA and FQGNSA. V lost 4 bases and J 3 bases, leaving 3 bases between the germline ends. The CDR3 DNA reads TGTGCCAGCAGCTCGGACACCGGGGAGCTGTTTTTT. The encoded protein is CASSSDTGELFF.

This sequence joins TRBV27 and TRBJ1-2; D gene ambiguous. Germline lookup yields CDR1 MNHEY and CDR2 SMNVEV (reference sequence). Trimming took off 5 bases at V and 3 bases at J, with 10 bases between the two ends. This CDR3 has 13 residues. The CDR3 coding sequence is TGTGCCAGCAGTCGGGAGGGAGACTATGGCTACACCTTC. It is translated as CASSREGDYGYTF.

The V call is TRBV4-1, the J call TRBJ2-1; the D gene is possibly TRBD1 (5 bases). Trimming took off 4 bases at V and 4 bases at J, with 11 bases between the two ends. The CDR3 totals 14 residues. Looked up from germline, CDR1 is MGHRA and CDR2 is YSYEKL. The chain's CDR3 is CASSPKGAYNEQFF. CDR3 nucleotides: TGCGCCAGCAGCCCAAAAGGGGCGTACAATGAGCAGTTCTTC.

The chain is built from TRBV11-3 and TRBJ2-1, with 14 positions matching TRBD2. Germline CDR1 reads SGHNT; CDR2 reads YENEEA. This CDR3 is built from 16 residues. The J segment lost 7 bases and the V segment lost 5 bases, leaving 7 bases of the junction unmatched. The chain's CDR3 is CASSPETSGGANEQFF. CDR3 sequence (DNA): TGTGCCAGCAGCCCGGAGACTAGCGGGGGGGCTAATGAGCAGTTCTTC.

The V gene is TRBV5-1, the J gene TRBJ1-1; D call uncertain. Trimming removed 4 bases from V and 0 bases from J, with 13 bases in between. Germline CDR1 is SGHRS and CDR2 is YFSETQ. The CDR3 consists of 15 residues. For the CDR3, the DNA is TGCGCCAGCAGCCGTTCGGCGGGAATGAACACTGAAGCTTTCTTT. It is translated as CASSRSAGMNTEAFF.

The chain has TRBV5-1 and TRBJ2-1, with 9 bases matching TRBD1. J lost 6 bases, V lost 4 bases, and 8 bases had no gene match. The CDR3 is 15 amino acids. The germline V gene encodes CDR1 SGHRS and CDR2 YFSETQ. CDR3 sequence reads: CASSPGQGRGNEQFF. For the CDR3, the DNA is TGCGCCAGCAGCCCGGGACAGGGACGCGGCAATGAGCAGTTCTTC.

The chain couples TRBV4-3 to TRBJ2-2; D gene uncertain. Germline assignment: CDR1 LGHNA and CDR2 YSLEER. CDR3 length: 15 residues. V shed 0 bases and J shed 1 base, with 6 bases lying between them. The CDR3 DNA is TGCGCCAGCAGCCAAGAGGCCGGGAACACCGGGGAGCTGTTTTTT. Residues: CASSQEAGNTGELFF.

V is TRBV20-1 and J is TRBJ1-6; no firm D call. The CDR3 runs 15 residues. Trimming cost V 3 bases and J 1 base, with 10 bases left between them. The germline V gene encodes CDR1 DFQATT and CDR2 SNEGSKA (reference sequence). Here the CDR3 reads CSASGRLSYNSPLHF. The CDR3 DNA follows: TGCAGTGCTAGTGGCCGACTTTCCTATAATTCACCCCTCCACTTT.

The V and J genes are TRBV6-2 or TRBV6-3 and TRBJ1-2, with 10 bases that match TRBD1. This CDR3 has 15 amino acids. Trimming removed 5 bases from V and 3 bases from J; junction bases left unmatched: 6. Germline CDR1 and CDR2: MNHEY and SVGEGT. Here the CDR3 reads CASSPGTGVHYGYTF. The DNA of the CDR3 is TGTGCCAGCAGTCCCGGGACAGGGGTTCACTATGGCTACACCTTC.